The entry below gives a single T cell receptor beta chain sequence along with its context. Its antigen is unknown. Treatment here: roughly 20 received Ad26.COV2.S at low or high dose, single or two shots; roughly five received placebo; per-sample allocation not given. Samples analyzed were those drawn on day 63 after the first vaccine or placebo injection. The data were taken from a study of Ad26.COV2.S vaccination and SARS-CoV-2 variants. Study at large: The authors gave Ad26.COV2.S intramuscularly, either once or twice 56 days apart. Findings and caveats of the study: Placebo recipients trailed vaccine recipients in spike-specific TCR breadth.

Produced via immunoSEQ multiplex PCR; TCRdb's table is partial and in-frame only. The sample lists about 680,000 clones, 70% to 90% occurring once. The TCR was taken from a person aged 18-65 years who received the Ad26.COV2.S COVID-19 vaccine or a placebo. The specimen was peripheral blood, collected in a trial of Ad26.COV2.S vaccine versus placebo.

CDR3 in amino acids: CASSHGQFGANVLTF. The CDR3 DNA follows: TGTGCCAGCAGCCACGGACAGTTCGGGGCCAACGTCCTGACTTTC. The chain links TRBV16 to TRBJ2-6; D is perhaps TRBD1 (6 bases). Germline V gene sequence: CDR1 KGHSY, CDR2 FQNENV. The CDR3 contains 15 residues. Trimming pared 3 bases from V and 4 bases from J, leaving 10 bases between. The complete variable domain, with remaining parts taken from reference TRBV16 and TRBJ2-6, reads GEEVAQTPKHLVRGEGQKAKLYCAPIKGHSYVFWYQQVLKNEFKFLISFQNENVFDETGMPKERFSAKCLPNSPCSLEIQATKLEDSAVYFCASSHGQFGANVLTFGAGSRLTVL.